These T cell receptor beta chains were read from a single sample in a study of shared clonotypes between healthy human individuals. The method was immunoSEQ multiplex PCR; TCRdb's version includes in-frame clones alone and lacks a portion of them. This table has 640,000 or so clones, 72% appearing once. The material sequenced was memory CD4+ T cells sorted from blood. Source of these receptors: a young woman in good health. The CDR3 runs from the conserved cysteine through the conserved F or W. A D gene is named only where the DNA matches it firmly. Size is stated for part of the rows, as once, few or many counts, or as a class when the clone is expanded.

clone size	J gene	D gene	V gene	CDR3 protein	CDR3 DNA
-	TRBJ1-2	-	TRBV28	CASIRGGSGLDYGYTF	TGTGCCAGCATTCGGGGAGGGTCAGGTCTTGACTATGGCTACACCTTC
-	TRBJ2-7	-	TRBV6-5	CASSSSHGPYEQYF	TGTGCCAGCAGTTCCTCACACGGCCCCTACGAGCAGTACTTC
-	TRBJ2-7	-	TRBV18	CASSPIGGADHEQYF	TGTGCCAGCTCACCAATTGGGGGAGCAGACCACGAGCAGTACTTC
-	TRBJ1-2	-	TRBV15	CATSNVGRYGYTF	TGTGCCACCAGCAACGTCGGGAGATATGGCTACACCTTC
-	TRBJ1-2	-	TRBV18	CASSPPVQHGYTF	TGTGCCAGCTCACCACCAGTACAGCATGGCTACACCTTC
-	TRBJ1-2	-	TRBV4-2	CASSQDASPRQNYGYTF	TGTGCCAGCAGCCAAGATGCCTCCCCGCGGCAGAACTATGGCTACACCTTC
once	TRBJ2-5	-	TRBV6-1	CASSERLGGRETQYF	TGTGCCAGCAGTGAACGGTTGGGGGGGCGAGAGACCCAGTACTTC
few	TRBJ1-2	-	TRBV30	CAWSSGLGGYTF	TGTGCCTGGAGTTCAGGGTTGGGTGGCTACACCTTC
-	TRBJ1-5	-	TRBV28	CASSRGLINQPQHF	TGTGCCAGCAGTCGGGGGCTGATCAATCAGCCCCAGCATTTT
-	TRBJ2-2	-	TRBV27	CASSLSVRITGELFF	TGTGCCAGCAGTTTATCAGTGAGGATCACCGGGGAGCTGTTTTTT
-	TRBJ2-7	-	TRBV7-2	CASSPLSFGPLYEQYF	TGTGCCAGCAGCCCCCTTAGTTTTGGGCCCCTCTACGAGCAGTACTTC
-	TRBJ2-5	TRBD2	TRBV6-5	CASSYRGRRSETQYF	TGTGCCAGCAGTTACCGCGGGAGGCGTTCAGAGACCCAGTACTTC
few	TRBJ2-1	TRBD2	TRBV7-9	CASSVRLAGYNEQFF	TGTGCCAGCAGCGTTCGACTAGCGGGGTACAATGAGCAGTTCTTC
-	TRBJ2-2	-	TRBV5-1	CASSLEANTGELFF	TGCGCCAGCAGCTTGGAAGCGAACACCGGGGAGCTGTTTTTT
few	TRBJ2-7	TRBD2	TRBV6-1	CASSEFFTGGEQYF	TGTGCCAGCAGTGAATTTTTTACGGGGGGCGAGCAGTACTTC
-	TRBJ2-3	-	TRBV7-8	CASSLSGSNTDTQYF	TGTGCCAGCAGCTTAAGCGGGTCGAACACAGATACGCAGTATTTT
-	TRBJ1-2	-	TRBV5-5	CASSTRDFGYTF	TGTGCCAGCAGTACCCGGGACTTCGGCTACACCTTC
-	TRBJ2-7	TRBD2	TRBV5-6	CASTRLAGTYEQYF	TGTGCCAGCACTCGGCTAGCGGGAACCTACGAGCAGTACTTC
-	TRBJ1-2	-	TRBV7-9	CASSLQQGGNYGYTF	TGTGCCAGCAGCTTACAGCAGGGCGGCAACTATGGCTACACCTTC
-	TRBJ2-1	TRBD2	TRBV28	CASSPGTSGIGEQFF	TGTGCCAGCAGCCCAGGGACTAGCGGGATAGGAGAGCAGTTCTTC
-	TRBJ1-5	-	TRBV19	CASSMDLPVGNSNQPQHF	TGTGCCAGTAGTATGGACCTCCCGGTGGGTAATAGCAATCAGCCCCAGCATTTT
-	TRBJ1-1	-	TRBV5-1	CASSLSAVAGTEAFF	TGCGCCAGCAGCTTGTCCGCCGTTGCGGGGACTGAAGCTTTCTTT
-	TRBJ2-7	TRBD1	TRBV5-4	CASSSGQGLPGGYEQYF	TGTGCCAGCAGCTCGGGACAGGGACTTCCCGGGGGCTACGAGCAGTACTTC
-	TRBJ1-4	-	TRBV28	CASSTLGITNEKLFF	TGTGCCAGCAGTACATTGGGGATTACTAATGAAAAACTGTTTTTT
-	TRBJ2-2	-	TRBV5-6	CASSWGGGGMNTGELFF	TGTGCCAGCAGCTGGGGTGGAGGGGGCATGAACACCGGGGAGCTGTTTTTT
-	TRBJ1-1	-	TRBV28	CASITSHTEAFF	TGTGCCAGCATTACCAGCCACACTGAAGCTTTCTTT
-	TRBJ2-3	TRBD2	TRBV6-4	CASSASSGSTDTQYF	TGTGCCAGCAGTGCTTCTAGCGGGAGCACAGATACGCAGTATTTT
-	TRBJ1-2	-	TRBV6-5	CASKNNRGPNYGYTF	TGTGCCAGCAAAAATAATCGTGGGCCTAACTATGGCTACACCTTC
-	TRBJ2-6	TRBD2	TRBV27	CASGSGSSGANVLTF	TGTGCCAGCGGGAGCGGGAGCTCTGGGGCCAACGTCCTGACTTTC
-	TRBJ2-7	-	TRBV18	CASGTTVTYEQYF	TGTGCCAGTGGGACAACTGTGACCTACGAGCAGTACTTC
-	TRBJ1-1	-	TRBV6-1	CASSATLAMNTEAFF	TGTGCCAGCAGTGCCACCCTTGCTATGAACACTGAAGCTTTCTTT
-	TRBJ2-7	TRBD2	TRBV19	CASSVGLAGERYEQYF	TGTGCCAGTAGTGTCGGACTAGCGGGAGAACGATACGAGCAGTACTTC
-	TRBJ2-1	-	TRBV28	CASSPFNEQFF	TGTGCCAGCAGTCCGTTTAATGAGCAGTTCTTC
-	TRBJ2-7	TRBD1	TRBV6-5	CASSYRPGTGRYEQYF	TGTGCCAGCAGTTACCGTCCCGGGACAGGGCGCTACGAGCAGTACTTC
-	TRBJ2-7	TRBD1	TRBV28	CASSQGQGRDEQYF	TGTGCCAGCAGTCAGGGACAGGGGAGGGACGAGCAGTACTTC
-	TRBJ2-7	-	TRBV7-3	CASSSPPGLEQYF	TGTGCCAGCAGCTCCCCCCCGGGACTCGAGCAGTACTTC
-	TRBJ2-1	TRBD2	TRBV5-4	CASSSKTSTSGNNEQFF	TGTGCCAGCAGCTCTAAAACCTCGACTAGCGGTAACAATGAGCAGTTCTTC
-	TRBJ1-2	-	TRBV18	CASSPGLVYGYTF	TGTGCCAGCTCACCGGGTCTCGTCTATGGCTACACCTTC
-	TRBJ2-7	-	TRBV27	CASSSAPDFGARYEQYF	TGTGCCAGCAGTTCCGCTCCGGACTTCGGGGCCCGTTACGAGCAGTACTTC
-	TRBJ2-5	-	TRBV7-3	CASSLAQGPIVETQYF	TGTGCCAGCAGCTTAGCTCAGGGCCCAATCGTCGAGACCCAGTACTTC
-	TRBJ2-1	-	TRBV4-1	CASSQDRVSYNEQFF	TGCGCCAGCAGCCAAGATCGGGTCTCCTACAATGAGCAGTTCTTC
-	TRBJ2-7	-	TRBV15	CATSRGGYEQYF	TGTGCCACCAGCAGAGGGGGATACGAGCAGTACTTC
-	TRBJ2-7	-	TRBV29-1	CSPTSASPYEQYF	TGCAGCCCGACCTCCGCGTCCCCCTACGAGCAGTACTTC
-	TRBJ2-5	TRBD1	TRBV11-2	CASSSQGAVETQYF	TGTGCCAGCAGCTCGCAGGGGGCGGTTGAGACCCAGTACTTC